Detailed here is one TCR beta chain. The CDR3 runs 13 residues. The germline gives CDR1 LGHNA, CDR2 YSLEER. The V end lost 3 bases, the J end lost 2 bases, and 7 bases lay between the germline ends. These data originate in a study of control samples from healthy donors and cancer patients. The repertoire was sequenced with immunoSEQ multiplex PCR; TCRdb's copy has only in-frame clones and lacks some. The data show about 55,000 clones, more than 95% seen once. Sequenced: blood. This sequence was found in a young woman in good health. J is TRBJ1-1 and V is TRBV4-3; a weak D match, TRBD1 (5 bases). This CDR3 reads CASSHQGNTEAFF. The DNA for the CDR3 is TGCGCCAGCAGCCATCAGGGCAACACTGAAGCTTTCTTT.